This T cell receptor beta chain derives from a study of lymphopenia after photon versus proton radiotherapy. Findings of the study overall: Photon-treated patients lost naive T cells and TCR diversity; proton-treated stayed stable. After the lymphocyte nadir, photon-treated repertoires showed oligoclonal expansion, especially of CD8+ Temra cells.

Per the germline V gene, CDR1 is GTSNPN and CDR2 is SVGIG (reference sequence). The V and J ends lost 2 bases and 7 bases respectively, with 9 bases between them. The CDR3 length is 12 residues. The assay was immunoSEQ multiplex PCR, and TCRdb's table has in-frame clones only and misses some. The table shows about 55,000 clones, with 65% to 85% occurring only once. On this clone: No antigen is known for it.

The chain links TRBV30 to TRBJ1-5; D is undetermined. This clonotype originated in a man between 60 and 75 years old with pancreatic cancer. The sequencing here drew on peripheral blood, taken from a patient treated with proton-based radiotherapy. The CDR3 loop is CAWSREGQPQHF. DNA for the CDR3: TGTGCCTGGAGTAGGGAGGGACAGCCCCAGCATTTT.